This passage covers 14 T cell receptor beta chains from one sample sequenced in a study of shared clonotypes between healthy human individuals. Method: immunoSEQ multiplex PCR; TCRdb's copy keeps in-frame clones and lacks some. Of millions of clones listed, over 85% were seen once; the top ten hold 0.3% to 0.4%. The source material was naive CD4+ T cells from PBMCs. The sample's subset: CD45RA+ positively selected. Source of these receptors: a man aged 18 to 29 in good health. Some clones in this sample may be carry-over from other donors' samples.

The table lists this clone with a count of one. The chain employs TRBV28 and TRBJ1-1; possible D gene TRBD1, 5 bases. CDR1 and CDR2 (germline): MDHEN, SYDVKM. With 2 bases removed from V and 2 bases from J, the gap between germline ends came to 12 bases. The CDR3 spans 15 residues. CDR3 sequence (DNA): TGTGCCAGCAGTTTAGAGCGAAGGGGTAACACTGAAGCTTTCTTT. Its protein product is CASSLERRGNTEAFF.

The rearrangement uses TRBV27 and TRBJ2-2; D gene uncertain. The CDR3 consists of 15 residues. Per the germline V gene, CDR1 is MNHEY and CDR2 is SMNVEV (reference sequence). Between the trimmed V and J ends, which lost 3 bases and 1 base, there was a span of 9 bases. The chain's CDR3 is CASSLVAVNTGELFF. The CDR3 DNA reads TGTGCCAGCAGTTTGGTCGCGGTGAACACCGGGGAGCTGTTTTTT.

This chain uses TRBV5-4 with TRBJ2-1; possible D gene TRBD2, 5 bases. CDR3 length equals 14 residues. CDR1 is SGHNT and CDR2 is YYREEE in the germline V gene (reference sequence). V was trimmed by 0 bases and J by 5 bases, leaving 9 bases between them. CDR3 residues: CASSLAVSDNEQFF. The CDR3 region has the DNA TGTGCCAGCAGCTTGGCTGTTAGCGACAATGAGCAGTTCTTC.

J is TRBJ2-7 and V is TRBV5-6; 11 bases are a match to TRBD2. The CDR3 totals 14 residues. Trimming at V came to 1 base and at J to 7 bases, leaving 4 bases not matched to a gene. Germline-derived CDR1 and CDR2 are SGHDT and YYEEEE. As DNA, the CDR3 is TGTGCCAGCAGCTTGACTAGCGGGAGTGAGGAGCAGTACTTC. This sequence encodes CASSLTSGSEEQYF.

The sample holds a few counts of this clone. The CDR3 sequence is CASSERDNQPQHF. CDR3 DNA sequence: TGTGCCAGCAGTGAACGGGACAATCAGCCCCAGCATTTT. The chain has TRBV6-1 and TRBJ1-5, with D uncertain. The ends were cut back, 2 bases at V and 3 bases at J, with 5 bases in the middle. This CDR3 is 13 amino acids long. Germline V CDR1 and CDR2: MNHNS, SASEGT.

This clone was seen a single time. The V and J genes are TRBV18 and TRBJ1-2; D is perhaps TRBD1 (6 bases). Germline V gives CDR1 KGHSH, CDR2 LQKENI. CDR3 size: 15 residues. The germline V and J ends were trimmed by 3 bases and 7 bases, with 18 bases remaining between them. The CDR3 spells CASSPDTGNIGGYTF. The CDR3 bases are TGTGCCAGCTCACCGGATACAGGGAACATAGGTGGCTACACCTTC. Based on the CDR3 plus reference TRBV18 and TRBJ1-2, the full variable domain is NAGVMQNPRHLVRRRGQEARLRCSPMKGHSHVYWYRQLPEEGLKFMVYLQKENIIDESGMPKERFSAEFPKEGPSILRIQQVVRGDSAAYFCASSPDTGNIGGYTFGSGTRLTVV.

The chain combines TRBV6-6 with TRBJ1-2; D is undetermined. V was cut by 6 bases and J by 0 bases, with 8 bases left in between. This CDR3 has 13 residues. CDR1 and CDR2 (germline): MNHNY, SVGAGI (reference sequence). The CDR3 region is CASSGNSNYGYTF. CDR3 DNA: TGTGCCAGCAGCGGGAACTCTAACTATGGCTACACCTTC.

J is TRBJ2-7 and V is TRBV6-6; TRBD2 might be the D (5 bases). CDR1 and CDR2 (germline): MNHNY, SVGAGI (reference sequence). This CDR3 is built from 14 residues. Between the trimmed V and J ends, which lost 6 bases and 0 bases, there was a span of 12 bases. CDR3 DNA sequence: TGTGCCAGCAGCCGGGAACCGAGCTCCTACGAGCAGTACTTC. Translated, it gives CASSREPSSYEQYF.

The chain recombines TRBV9 with TRBJ2-3, with D tentatively TRBD2 (6 bases). The CDR3 has 15 residues. Germline V gives CDR1 SGDLS, CDR2 YYNGEE. With 2 bases removed from V and 3 bases from J, the gap between germline ends came to 13 bases. CDR3 bases: TGTGCCAGCAGCGTCTGGGGGAGGAATACAGATACGCAGTATTTT. This encodes CASSVWGRNTDTQYF.

The V and J genes are TRBV27 and TRBJ1-3; no firm D call. Germline V gives CDR1 MNHEY, CDR2 SMNVEV (reference sequence). Trimming stripped 5 bases from V and 0 bases from J, with 14 bases between. The CDR3 covers 16 residues. CDR3 bases: TGTGCCAGCAGTCCCCTTGGCCGAAGCTCTGGAAACACCATATATTTT. Amino acids: CASSPLGRSSGNTIYF.

The chain combines TRBV29-1 with TRBJ1-2; maybe TRBD1 (6 bases). Per the germline V gene, CDR1 is SQVTM and CDR2 is ANQGSEA. CDR3 size: 14 residues. The V end lost 6 bases, the J end lost 4 bases, and 18 bases lay between the germline ends. The CDR3 is CSVGDKLGAYGYTF. The CDR3 bases are TGCAGCGTCGGTGACAAATTGGGGGCCTATGGCTACACCTTC.

The V and J genes are TRBV6-1 and TRBJ1-1; D remains ambiguous. Trimming removed 4 bases from V and 10 bases from J, with 22 bases in between. The CDR3 runs to 15 residues. Germline V gives CDR1 MNHNS, CDR2 SASEGT. CDR3 amino acids: CASSGSGLSSPRAFF. The CDR3 DNA sequence: TGTGCCAGCAGTGGATCCGGGTTGTCCTCTCCACGAGCTTTCTTT.

In DNA form, the CDR3 reads TGTGCCAGTAGCCCCGGGACAGGGGGCTCAGGAGGGGAAAAACTGTTTTTT. Protein product: CASSPGTGGSGGEKLFF. The rearrangement joins TRBV19 to TRBJ1-4; 12 positions match TRBD1. The CDR3 sequence is 17 residues long. The V segment lost 6 bases and the J segment 8 bases; nucleotides outside the gene matches: 13. From germline, CDR1 is LNHDA and CDR2 SQIVND (reference sequence). Combining the CDR3 with reference TRBV19 and TRBJ1-4 gives the whole variable domain DGGITQSPKYLFRKEGQNVTLSCEQNLNHDAMYWYRQDPGQGLRLIYYSQIVNDFQKGDIAEGYSVSREKKESFPLTVTSAQKNPTAFYLCASSPGTGGSGGEKLFFGSGTQLSVL.

V gene TRBV6-1 combines with J gene TRBJ2-3, with unresolved D. Germline CDR1 and CDR2: MNHNS and SASEGT. This CDR3 is built from 11 residues. The ends were cut back, 7 bases at V and 4 bases at J, with 6 bases in the middle. CDR3 sequence reads: CASKVADTQYF. The CDR3 DNA follows: TGTGCCAGCAAGGTTGCAGATACGCAGTATTTT.